This T cell receptor beta chain is drawn from a study of radiation and T cells in renal cell carcinoma. The data were produced by immunoSEQ multiplex PCR, yet TCRdb's version contains in-frame clones alone and is incomplete. This sample carries fewer than 200,000 clones, about 87% of them seen once, and the ten largest clones take about 11%. Between the trimmed V and J ends, which lost 6 bases and 0 bases, there was a span of 11 bases. The CDR3 spans 15 residues. CDR1 and CDR2 from the germline V gene are KGHSH and LQKENI. Described time point: blood 4 weeks post-SBRT, at nephrectomy. The sample's treatment: 15 Gy SBRT to primary tumor, nephrectomy 4 weeks later. Nephrectomy followed 15 Gy stereotactic body radiation by 4 weeks.

V and J are TRBV18 and TRBJ1-4; unclear D gene. The TCR sequence derives from a woman between 45 and 60 years old with renal cell carcinoma. The specimen was blood, collected from a patient whose treatment included radiotherapy and nephrectomy. The CDR3 nucleotides read TGTGCCAGCTCCCCAGACCGTACAACTAATGAAAAACTGTTTTTT. Protein: CASSPDRTTNEKLFF.